This passage covers 6 T cell receptor beta chains from one sample sequenced in a study of cytomegalovirus exposure and HLA in healthy donors. Researchers ran the PCR with 60 Vbeta and 13 Jbeta primers. This table comes from immunoSEQ multiplex PCR, and its TCRdb copy is limited to in-frame clones, with some not included. The sample has about 140,000 clones, 73% seen once. What was sequenced was PBMCs. The receptors derive from a woman aged 40 to 50 in good health and CMV-seronegative.

This clone was counted once. This chain joins TRBV19 and TRBJ1-5, with TRBD1 as a possible D gene (5 bases). The CDR3 has 15 residues. CDR1 and CDR2 from the germline V gene are LNHDA and SQIVND (reference sequence). V was trimmed by 4 bases and J by 0 bases, leaving 10 bases between them. CDR3 residues: CASSKQDLSNQPQHF. CDR3 in DNA: TGTGCCAGTAGTAAACAGGACCTTAGCAATCAGCCCCAGCATTTT.

For the CDR3, the DNA is TGCAGCGTTGCTCCCGGGACAGGAAACACTGAAGCTTTCTTT. Amino acids: CSVAPGTGNTEAFF. The rearrangement joins TRBV29-1 to TRBJ1-1; 8 bases align to TRBD1. V was pared by 4 bases and J by 2 bases, with 6 bases of the junction left unmatched. CDR1 and CDR2 from the germline V gene are SQVTM and ANQGSEA. This CDR3 contains 14 residues.

This chain joins TRBV5-1 and TRBJ2-1; D is unresolved. Germline CDR1 and CDR2: SGHRS and YFSETQ. This CDR3 spans 12 amino acids. V was shortened by 5 bases and J by 8 bases, with 11 bases between the two germline ends. The CDR3 is CASRPGFDEQFF. The CDR3, as DNA: TGCGCCAGCAGACCCGGTTTTGATGAGCAGTTCTTC. The complete variable domain, with remaining parts taken from reference TRBV5-1 and TRBJ2-1, reads KAGVTQTPRYLIKTRGQQVTLSCSPISGHRSVSWYQQTPGQGLQFLFEYFSETQRNKGNFPGRFSGRQFSNSRSEMNVSTLELGDSALYLCASRPGFDEQFFGPGTRLTVL.

This clone appeared a few times. The J gene is TRBJ2-1, the V gene TRBV4-2; 16 nucleotides line up with TRBD2. Germline CDR1 reads LGHNA; CDR2 reads YNFKEQ. J lost 6 bases, V lost 1 base, and 6 bases had no gene match. The CDR3 has 18 residues. The CDR3 DNA is TGTGCCAGCAGCCAAGTGGGGACTAGCGGGGGGGCCCCCAATGAGCAGTTCTTC. This encodes CASSQVGTSGGAPNEQFF.

This clone was recorded a few times. This chain joins TRBV2 and TRBJ1-1; a possible D gene is TRBD1 (6 bases). V was cut by 6 bases and J by 0 bases, with 17 bases left in between. Germline CDR1 is SNHLY and CDR2 is FYNNEI. The CDR3 extends over 16 amino acids. The CDR3 coding sequence is TGTGCCAGCAGCGTGACAGGAGTACCCATGAACACTGAAGCTTTCTTT. It encodes CASSVTGVPMNTEAFF.

J is TRBJ2-1 and V is TRBV29-1, with D possibly TRBD2 on 6 matching bases. This CDR3 contains 18 residues. Germline lookup yields CDR1 SQVTM and CDR2 ANQGSEA. Trimming shortened V by 5 bases and J by 4 bases, and 27 bases separated the two germline ends. Here the CDR3 reads CSVSKWGGMYGGYNEQFF. CDR3 DNA sequence: TGCAGCGTTTCCAAGTGGGGCGGCATGTACGGAGGGTACAATGAGCAGTTCTTC.